This TCR beta chain was identified during a study of cytomegalovirus exposure and HLA in healthy donors. About the study: The 120 or so validation repertoires were reported in a later analysis to have been generated on the same platform as the 666 first-cohort repertoires. Study-wide results and limits: The investigators catalogued 150 to 200 TCR beta chains as cytomegalovirus-associated. Reports showed the classifier diagnosing cytomegalovirus status with high specificity and sensitivity. Confirmation was obtained in vitro that a few CMV-associated chains are specific for CMV antigens.

Sequenced by immunoSEQ multiplex PCR; TCRdb stores in-frame clones only, minus some. The sample lists tens of thousands of clones; over 85% were seen once. Comment on this clone: As yet, its antigen is unknown.

Germline CDR1 is MNHEY and CDR2 is SMNVEV (reference sequence). V trimming: 3 bases; J trimming: 5 bases; junction bases outside the gene matches: 13. The CDR3 loop spans 17 amino acids. The source of this sequence is a woman aged 30 to 39 in good health and CMV-seronegative. V and J are TRBV27 and TRBJ2-7; TRBD1 aligns across 10 bases. The specimen was PBMCs. The CDR3 loop reads CASSFNEIRDRGDEQYF. The CDR3 bases are TGTGCCAGCAGTTTTAACGAAATCCGGGACAGGGGTGACGAGCAGTACTTC.